These 24 T cell receptor beta chains were sequenced from one sample in a study of sequential checkpoint blockade in melanoma. Treatment reported: randomized to nivolumab then ipilimumab (arm A) or the reverse (arm B). Method: immunoSEQ multiplex PCR; TCRdb's copy keeps in-frame clones and lacks some. Here the sample spans about 18,000 clones, 73% being singletons. Specimen: tumor tissue (inferred from file names), collected from a patient given nivolumab and ipilimumab in sequence. The receptor source for this set is a human donor with melanoma.

This clone has just a few counts. This chain uses TRBV28 with TRBJ1-1; D may be TRBD1 (6 bases). This CDR3 comprises 12 residues. The germline gives CDR1 MDHEN, CDR2 SYDVKM. V was trimmed by 5 bases and J by 10 bases, leaving 14 bases between them. The CDR3 loop reads CASSQPGARAFF. CDR3 nucleotide sequence: TGTGCCAGCAGTCAACCAGGGGCGCGAGCTTTCTTT.

The gene calls are TRBV7-6 and TRBJ2-7; 10 bases fit TRBD2. In germline, CDR1 is SGHVS, CDR2 FNYEAQ. The trim removed 5 bases at V and 6 bases at J, leaving 7 bases unmatched. The CDR3 has 14 amino acids. The chain's CDR3 is CASSPLAGAGEQYF. The CDR3 coding sequence is TGTGCCAGCAGCCCTCTAGCGGGAGCGGGCGAGCAGTACTTC.

This clone appeared once. The genes are TRBV28 and TRBJ1-3, with 11 bases aligning to TRBD1. The V gene's germline CDR1 is MDHEN and CDR2 SYDVKM. This CDR3 spans 17 amino acids. Trimming removed 8 bases from V and 4 bases from J; junction bases left unmatched: 13. The CDR3 DNA sequence: TGTGCCAGCCGGGACAGGGGGACCAGGGAGGCGGGAAACACCATATATTTT. Translating it yields CASRDRGTREAGNTIYF.

This clone was found once. The chain employs TRBV19 and TRBJ1-6; D is possibly TRBD1 (5 bases). V was trimmed by 8 bases and J by 8 bases, leaving 22 bases between them. Germline CDR1 LNHDA, CDR2 SQIVND (reference sequence). The CDR3 is 16 amino acids. CDR3 sequence: CASYDPRGLVDSPLHF. The CDR3 DNA reads TGTGCCAGTTACGATCCTCGGGGGTTGGTGGATTCACCCCTCCACTTT.

The rearrangement joins TRBV28 to TRBJ2-5; TRBD1 matches at 9 bases. The germline V gene encodes CDR1 MDHEN and CDR2 SYDVKM. J was trimmed by 5 bases and V by 6 bases; bases with no gene match: 4. The CDR3 loop spans 13 amino acids. CDR3: CASRTGGAETQYF. CDR3 in DNA: TGTGCCAGCAGAACAGGGGGCGCGGAGACCCAGTACTTC.

The chain links TRBV1 to TRBJ2-5; TRBD2, the table's D call, was not compared with the DNA. TRBV1 is designated a pseudogene. The CDR3 covers 17 residues. The CDR3 loop reads CASSQRTSGRALETQYF. In nucleotides, the CDR3 is TGCGCCAGCAGCCAACGGACTAGCGGGAGGGCCTTGGAGACCCAGTACTTC.

The chain uses TRBV6-4 and TRBJ2-7; TRBD2 is a possible D gene (7 bases). CDR3 length: 14 amino acids. The ends were cut back, 5 bases at V and 7 bases at J, with 18 bases in the middle. Germline V lookup: CDR1 MRHNA, CDR2 SNTAGT. CDR3 residues: CASSYVGGHREQYF. For the CDR3, the DNA is TGTGCCAGCAGTTACGTGGGGGGGCATCGGGAGCAGTACTTC.

This chain connects TRBV10-3 to TRBJ2-7; no reliable D call. V was trimmed by 1 base and J by 6 bases, leaving 13 bases between them. CDR3 length equals 14 residues. CDR1 is ENHRY, CDR2 SYGVKD, per germline. The CDR3 reads CAISELSVQPEQYF. The DNA of the CDR3 is TGTGCCATCAGTGAGTTATCGGTTCAACCCGAGCAGTACTTC.

V and J are TRBV19 and TRBJ2-1; a weak D match, TRBD2 (5 bases). The CDR3 extends over 15 amino acids. The germline V gene has CDR1 LNHDA and CDR2 SQIVND (reference sequence). V was shortened by 3 bases and J by 1 base, with 10 bases between the two germline ends. The CDR3 DNA is TGTGCCAGTAGTATCGGGCTAGCTTCCTACAATGAGCAGTTCTTC. Its protein is CASSIGLASYNEQFF.

This chain connects TRBV7-5 to TRBJ1-1; the table's D call TRBD1 went unverified against the DNA. TRBV7-5 corresponds to a pseudogene. The CDR3 sequence is 14 residues long. The CDR3 bases are TGTGCCAGCAGCCTTTGGACAGGGTCGGGCGAAGCTTTCTTT. Protein product: CASSLWTGSGEAFF.

This chain joins TRBV6-8 and TRBJ1-1; D not resolved. The CDR3 totals 14 residues. Trimming removed 5 bases from V and 1 base from J, with 11 bases in between. CDR1 MNHGY and CDR2 SAAAGT come from the germline V gene. The CDR3 DNA follows: TGTGCCAGCAGTGTAACCCCCGGGAACACTGAAGCTTTCTTT. Amino acids: CASSVTPGNTEAFF.

The genes are TRBV2 and TRBJ2-3; D is perhaps TRBD1 (6 bases). V shed 6 bases and J shed 0 bases, with 10 bases lying between them. CDR3 length: 14 amino acids. Germline V lookup: CDR1 SNHLY, CDR2 FYNNEI. The CDR3 spells CASSQGPSTDTQYF. The DNA for the CDR3 is TGTGCCAGCAGCCAGGGGCCCAGCACAGATACGCAGTATTTT.

This chain links TRBV27 with TRBJ1-1; 10 positions match TRBD1. Germline V gene lookup returns CDR1 MNHEY and CDR2 SMNVEV (reference sequence). The CDR3 extends over 13 amino acids. V dropped 4 bases and J dropped 6; count of bases not matched to a gene: 2. The CDR3 nucleotides read TGTGCCAGCAGTTCCGGACAGGGGGCTGAAGCTTTCTTT. It codes for CASSSGQGAEAFF.

This clone was seen more than once but under ten times. J is TRBJ1-3 and V is TRBV11-3; D not resolved. The germline CDR1 and CDR2 sequences are SGHNT and YENEEA. V was trimmed by 3 bases and J by 4 bases, leaving 10 bases between them. The CDR3 loop spans 14 amino acids. The chain's CDR3 is CASSFREDGNTIYF. DNA for the CDR3: TGTGCCAGCAGCTTTAGAGAGGACGGAAACACCATATATTTT.

The chain employs TRBV10-1 and TRBJ1-3; D unclear. V shed 2 bases and J shed 8 bases, with 4 bases lying between them. This CDR3 is built from 11 residues. The germline gives CDR1 WNHNN, CDR2 SYGVQD (reference sequence). Here the CDR3 reads CASSEGDTIYF. In DNA, the CDR3 is TGCGCCAGCAGTGAGGGGGACACCATATATTTT.

CDR3 region: CSVGVAGVQETQYF. CDR3 nucleotides: TGCAGCGTTGGCGTGGCGGGAGTTCAAGAGACCCAGTACTTC. The chain has TRBV29-1 and TRBJ2-5; 7 bases line up with TRBD2. The germline V gene encodes CDR1 SQVTM and CDR2 ANQGSEA. The CDR3 is 14 residues long. Trimming at V came to 4 bases and at J to 2 bases, leaving 7 bases not matched to a gene.

This chain links TRBV6-7 with TRBJ2-2; D not resolved. TRBV6-7 is an ORF, with its function uncertain. The V and J ends lost 10 bases and 4 bases respectively, with 19 bases between them. The length of the CDR3 is 15 residues. The CDR3: CATPEFRKGTGELFF. The CDR3 bases are TGTGCCACCCCTGAATTCAGGAAAGGCACCGGGGAGCTGTTTTTT.

The chain links TRBV19 to TRBJ1-1; D is unclear. Germline CDR1 and CDR2: LNHDA and SQIVND (reference sequence). The CDR3 sequence is 14 residues long. With 9 bases removed from V and 1 base from J, the gap between germline ends came to 15 bases. The CDR3 DNA is TGTGCCAGCACCCCGTTTGGAACGAACACTGAAGCTTTCTTT. Translated: CASTPFGTNTEAFF.

This clone was seen more than once but under ten times. The rearrangement links TRBV6-8 to TRBJ1-4, with D perhaps matching TRBD1 (6 bases). V shed 6 bases and J shed 0 bases, with 11 bases lying between them. CDR3 length equals 15 residues. Germline-derived CDR1 and CDR2 are MNHGY and SAAAGT. This chain's CDR3 is CASRLRGTTNEKLFF. CDR3 DNA sequence: TGTGCCAGCAGGCTCAGGGGTACAACTAATGAAAAACTGTTTTTT.

The chain recombines TRBV9 with TRBJ2-5; TRBD2 is a possible D gene (5 bases). This CDR3 contains 16 residues. Germline CDR1 and CDR2: SGDLS and YYNGEE. Trimming pared 0 bases from V and 2 bases from J, leaving 14 bases between. This CDR3 reads CASSVGSGVGQETQYF. As DNA, the CDR3 is TGTGCCAGCAGCGTAGGGTCCGGGGTTGGGCAAGAGACCCAGTACTTC.

Here the CDR3 DNA reads TGTGCCTGGACATGGGGGATTGGAGAGACCCAGTACTTC. This sequence encodes CAWTWGIGETQYF. This chain joins TRBV30 and TRBJ2-5; the D gene could be TRBD1 or TRBD2 (5 bases each). The CDR3 spans 13 residues. V was trimmed by 4 bases and J by 4 bases, leaving 13 bases between them. In germline, CDR1 is GTSNPN, CDR2 SVGIG (reference sequence).

CDR3 bases: TGTGCCACCAGCAGAGATGCAGGGATTCCCATCTCTGGAAACACCATATATTTT. Translation: CATSRDAGIPISGNTIYF. The chain joins TRBV15 to TRBJ1-3, with D possibly matching TRBD1 (5 bases). Germline-derived CDR1 and CDR2 are LNHNV and YYDKDF (reference sequence). Trimming removed 0 bases from V and 0 bases from J, with 15 bases in between. The CDR3 is 18 residues long. Filled out from reference TRBV15 and TRBJ1-3, the complete variable domain reads DAMVIQNPRYQVTQFGKPVTLSCSQTLNHNVMYWYQQKSSQAPKLLFHYYDKDFNNEADTPDNFQSRRPNTSFCFLDIRSPGLGDTAMYLCATSRDAGIPISGNTIYFGEGSWLTVV.

The chain recombines TRBV28 with TRBJ2-7; D perhaps matches TRBD2 (5 bases). The ends were cut back, 6 bases at V and 0 bases at J, with 12 bases in the middle. The CDR3 length is 14 residues. CDR1 is MDHEN and CDR2 is SYDVKM in the germline V gene. CDR3 bases: TGTGCCAGCAGACTTAGGACTTACTCCTACGAGCAGTACTTC. As protein: CASRLRTYSYEQYF.

V usage is TRBV14 and J usage is TRBJ2-3; weak D call: TRBD2 (5 bases). Germline V gene data show CDR1 as SGHDN and CDR2 as FVKESK. Trimming removed 0 bases from V and 4 bases from J, with 14 bases in between. The CDR3 loop spans 16 amino acids. The CDR3 sequence is CASSQERAPLPDTQYF. CDR3 coding DNA: TGTGCCAGCAGCCAAGAGAGGGCTCCTCTCCCAGATACGCAGTATTTT.